This entry concerns a single T cell receptor (beta chain). Its antigen is undetermined. This record belongs to a study of T cell repertoires in cytomegalovirus infection. In the study overall: Through public TCR beta signatures, both CMV infection and matching HLA type were indicated.

The CDR3 runs to 20 residues. V was pared by 5 bases and J by 0 bases, with 16 bases of the junction left unmatched. In TCRdb, the reads were re-called with MiXCR into one record per CDR3 protein. Of around 300,000 distinct CDR3 sequences listed, 8% to 9.5% are singletons. Study results and caveats: Identification of carriers of CMV plus the relevant HLA was achieved through cumulative public TCR beta family frequency. CMV-specific TCR beta clonotypes restricted by HLA-C dominated the ex vivo response.

The chain combines TRBV12-3 or TRBV12-4 with TRBJ2-1; 10 bases agree with TRBD2. This sequence originates from a human donor in good health (CMV status not recorded). Some clones in this sample may be carry-over from other donors' samples. Sequencing was done on a sample of PBMCs. In DNA form, the CDR3 reads TGTGCCAGCAGTCCCCGAGCGGGGGGGCCTCAACTGAGCTCCTACAATGAGCAGTTCTTC. Protein: CASSPRAGGPQLSSYNEQFF.